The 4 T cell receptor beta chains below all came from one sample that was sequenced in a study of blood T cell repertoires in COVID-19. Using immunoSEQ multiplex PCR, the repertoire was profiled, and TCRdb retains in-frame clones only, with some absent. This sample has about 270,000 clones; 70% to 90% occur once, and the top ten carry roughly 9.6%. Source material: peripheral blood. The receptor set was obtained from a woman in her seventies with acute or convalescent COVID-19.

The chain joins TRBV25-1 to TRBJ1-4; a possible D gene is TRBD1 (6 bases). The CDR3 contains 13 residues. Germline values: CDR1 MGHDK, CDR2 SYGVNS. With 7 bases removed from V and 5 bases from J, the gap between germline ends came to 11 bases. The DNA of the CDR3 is TGTGCCAGCAAGGGACATGCGAATGAAAAACTGTTTTTT. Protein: CASKGHANEKLFF.

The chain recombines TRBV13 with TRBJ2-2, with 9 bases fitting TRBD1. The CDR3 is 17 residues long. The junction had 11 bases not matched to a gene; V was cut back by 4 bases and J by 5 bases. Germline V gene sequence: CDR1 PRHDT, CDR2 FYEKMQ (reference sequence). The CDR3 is CASSSLSDRGFTGELFF. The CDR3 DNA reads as TGTGCCAGCAGCTCCCTCAGCGACAGGGGGTTTACCGGGGAGCTGTTTTTT.

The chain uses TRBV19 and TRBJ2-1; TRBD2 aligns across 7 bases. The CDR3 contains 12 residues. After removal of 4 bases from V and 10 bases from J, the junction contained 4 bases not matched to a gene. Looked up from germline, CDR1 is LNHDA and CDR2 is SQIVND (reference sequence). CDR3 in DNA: TGTGCCAGTAGTACTGTGGGGGGGGAGCAGTTCTTC. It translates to CASSTVGGEQFF.

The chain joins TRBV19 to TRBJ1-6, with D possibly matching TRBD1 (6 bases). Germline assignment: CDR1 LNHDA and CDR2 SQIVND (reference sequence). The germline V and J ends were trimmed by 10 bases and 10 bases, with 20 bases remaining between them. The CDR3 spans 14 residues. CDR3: CATGGGTGWSPLHF. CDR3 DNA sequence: TGTGCCACGGGGGGCGGTACAGGATGGTCACCCCTCCACTTT.